This T cell receptor beta chain was observed in a study of shared T cell receptors in the human thymus. The CDR3 loop spans 12 amino acids. Germline V CDR1 and CDR2: MDHEN, SYDVKM. V was cut by 3 bases and J by 3 bases, with 5 bases left in between. This clone has only one observation. Using immunoSEQ multiplex PCR, the repertoire was profiled, and TCRdb retains in-frame clones only, with some absent. The sample consists of some 660,000 clones, around 87% of them appearing once. These data also featured in a second study, about human thymus T cells. That work states: Corrective surgery for congenital heart defects was being performed on the healthy Finnish infants who served as donors. Resected material from corrective heart surgery provided the thymus tissue analysed. Thymic and blood repertoires appeared to carry a bias in their V and J gene usage.

This TCR was sampled from a boy younger than two with a congenital heart defect. The rearrangement links TRBV28 to TRBJ1-2; D gene uncertain. The sequenced sample was thymocytes. The CDR3 here is CASSFIDYGYTF. DNA for the CDR3: TGTGCCAGCAGTTTTATAGACTATGGCTACACCTTC.